These T cell receptor beta chains were read from a single sample in a study of PD-1 blockade in classical Hodgkin lymphoma. TCRdb keeps only in-frame clones here, not all; method: immunoSEQ multiplex PCR. The profile shows some 23,000 clones, 70% to 80% of them singletons. Sequenced material: peripheral blood mononuclear cells (PBMCs), taken before the second cycle of nivolumab. The receptors come from a human donor with classical Hodgkin lymphoma. CDR3s include the opening cysteine and the closing phenylalanine or tryptophan. A D gene is named only where the DNA matches it firmly. Clone size is given for some rows only: seen once, a few or many times, or a class if the clone is expanded.

clone size	V gene	D gene	CDR3 length	J gene	CDR3 protein	CDR3 DNA
-	TRBV7-9	-	17	TRBJ1-4	CASSERDRLLKGEKLFF	TGTGCCAGCAGCGAAAGAGACAGACTTTTGAAGGGTGAAAAACTGTTTTTT
-	TRBV5-4	TRBD1	16	TRBJ2-5	CASSQEGGRGQETQYF	TGTGCCAGCAGCCAAGAAGGGGGCAGGGGCCAAGAGACCCAGTACTTC
-	TRBV28	-	15	TRBJ1-6	CASNRPGTGNSPLHF	TGTGCCAGCAATCGACCCGGGACGGGTAATTCACCCCTCCACTTT
-	TRBV29-1	-	12	TRBJ2-5	CSVERAWGTQYF	TGCAGCGTTGAACGGGCGTGGGGGACCCAGTACTTC
-	TRBV11-2	-	13	TRBJ1-1	CASSLTGNTEAFF	TGTGCCAGCAGCTTGACAGGGAACACTGAAGCTTTCTTT
once	TRBV7-2	TRBD1	12	TRBJ1-2	CASTGTVYGYTF	TGTGCCAGCACCGGGACAGTCTATGGCTACACCTTC
-	TRBV6-1	-	13	TRBJ2-7	CASSEGSSYEQYF	TGTGCCAGCAGTGAAGGAAGCTCCTACGAGCAGTACTTC
-	TRBV5-4	TRBD2	16	TRBJ2-3	CASSLGLAGSTDTQYF	TGTGCCAGCAGCTTGGGACTAGCGGGTAGCACAGATACGCAGTATTTT
-	TRBV28	-	15	TRBJ2-7	CASSFPAETAYEQYF	TGTGCCAGCAGTTTCCCAGCGGAGACAGCATACGAGCAGTACTTC
-	TRBV27	-	15	TRBJ1-5	CASSPSVGPYQPQHF	TGTGCCAGCAGCCCCTCCGTCGGGCCATATCAGCCCCAGCATTTT
-	TRBV7-9	-	13	TRBJ2-5	CASSLRAEETQYF	TGTGCCAGCAGCTTAAGGGCGGAAGAGACCCAGTACTTC
-	TRBV28	TRBD1	17	TRBJ1-5	CASTPPGQGYSNQPQHF	TGTGCCAGCACCCCTCCGGGACAGGGATATAGCAATCAGCCCCAGCATTTT
-	TRBV27	TRBD1	14	TRBJ1-2	CATRVTGGARGYTF	TGTGCCACCCGAGTGACAGGGGGCGCAAGGGGCTACACCTTC
-	TRBV7-2	TRBD1	15	TRBJ1-1	CASRTQQGGNTEAFF	TGTGCCAGCAGAACGCAACAGGGGGGGAACACTGAAGCTTTCTTT
-	TRBV7-3	-	11	TRBJ2-7	CASSLSSEQYF	TGTGCCAGCAGCCTCAGTTCTGAGCAGTACTTC
-	TRBV7-2	TRBD2	18	TRBJ2-7	CASSFAPPRASGSHEQYF	TGTGCCAGCAGCTTTGCCCCTCCCAGGGCTAGCGGGAGCCACGAGCAGTACTTC
-	TRBV4-1	-	14	TRBJ1-2	CASSQDWRGHGYTF	TGCGCCAGCAGCCAAGATTGGCGGGGCCATGGCTACACCTTC
-	TRBV5-4	-	15	TRBJ2-6	CASSRDASGANVLTF	TGTGCCAGCAGTCGCGACGCCTCTGGGGCCAACGTCCTGACTTTC
-	TRBV5-1	-	15	TRBJ1-6	CASSFVGVTDSPLHF	TGCGCCAGCAGCTTCGTTGGGGTTACGGATTCACCCCTCCACTTT
once	TRBV7-9	TRBD2	15	TRBJ2-7	CASSWTSGAHYEQYF	TGTGCCAGCAGCTGGACTAGCGGGGCCCACTACGAGCAGTACTTC
-	TRBV6-5	TRBD1	12	TRBJ2-7	CASSDRVYEQYF	TGTGCCAGCAGCGACAGGGTCTACGAGCAGTACTTC
-	TRBV5-1	-	14	TRBJ1-1	CASSLGAGLGEAFF	TGCGCCAGCAGCTTGGGGGCAGGGTTGGGTGAAGCTTTCTTT
-	TRBV7-9	-	14	TRBJ2-6	CASSLRSGANVLTF	TGTGCCAGCAGCTTAAGATCTGGGGCCAACGTCCTGACTTTC
-	TRBV21-1	-	15	TRBJ2-2	CASSETGAVTGELFF	TGTGCCAGCAGCGAGACAGGGGCAGTCACCGGGGAGCTGTTTTTT
-	TRBV11-1	-	16	TRBJ2-7	CASSASGAASSYEQYF	TGTGCCAGCAGCGCGTCGGGAGCGGCTAGCTCCTACGAGCAGTACTTC
-	TRBV9	-	13	TRBJ2-3	CASSPTGTDTQYF	TGTGCCAGCAGCCCCACAGGGACAGATACGCAGTATTTT
-	TRBV7-6	TRBD2	16	TRBJ2-2	CASRPIAGKYTGELFF	TGTGCCAGCCGCCCCATAGCGGGAAAGTACACCGGGGAGCTGTTTTTT
-	TRBV27	-	14	TRBJ2-3	CASSTRTSTDTQYF	TGTGCCAGCAGCACAAGAACTAGCACAGATACGCAGTATTTT
-	TRBV28	-	14	TRBJ1-2	CASSSPLDFYGYTF	TGTGCCAGCAGTTCCCCCTTGGACTTCTATGGCTACACCTTC
-	TRBV5-1	-	15	TRBJ1-5	CASSLGHFSNQPQHF	TGCGCCAGCAGCTTGGGACACTTTAGCAATCAGCCCCAGCATTTT
-	TRBV9	TRBD2	15	TRBJ2-7	CASSTSSGSIYEQYF	TGTGCCAGCAGCACTTCTAGCGGGAGTATCTACGAGCAGTACTTC
-	TRBV7-3	TRBD1	14	TRBJ2-7	CASSLGQGTYEQYF	TGTGCCAGCAGCCTGGGACAGGGCACGTACGAGCAGTACTTC
-	TRBV5-4	-	14	TRBJ1-3	CASRDSGAGNTIYF	TGTGCCAGCAGGGACAGCGGGGCTGGAAACACCATATATTTT
-	TRBV30	-	12	TRBJ1-2	CACLFPAYGYTF	TGTGCCTGTCTTTTTCCGGCCTATGGCTACACCTTC
-	TRBV10-1	-	17	TRBJ1-5	CASRGRRPADSNQPQHF	TGCGCCAGCAGGGGACGGCGGCCCGCCGATAGCAATCAGCCCCAGCATTTT
-	TRBV13	TRBD1	16	TRBJ1-5	CASSPTTGQGGQPQHF	TGTGCCAGCAGCCCCACGACGGGACAGGGAGGACAGCCCCAGCATTTT
-	TRBV27	TRBD2	16	TRBJ2-1	CASSWTSGSSYNEQFF	TGTGCCAGCAGTTGGACTAGCGGGAGCTCCTACAATGAGCAGTTCTTC
-	TRBV28	-	19	TRBJ2-6	CASSSPYTGTSSGANVLTF	TGTGCCAGCAGTTCCCCCTATACAGGGACCTCCTCTGGGGCCAACGTCCTGACTTTC
-	TRBV4-1	-	18	TRBJ2-2	CASSQDFVGFLGAGELFF	TGCGCCAGCAGCCAAGATTTCGTAGGATTTTTAGGTGCCGGGGAGCTGTTTTTT
-	TRBV2	-	11	TRBJ2-7	CASSSDYEQYF	TGTGCCAGCAGTAGTGACTACGAGCAGTACTTC